Below, 21 T cell receptor beta chains from the same sample are listed, as sequenced in a study of blood T cells in healthy people across ages. Through a sample-barcoded 5' primer and a J-beta primer mix, a second PCR was run for roughly 6 to 12 cycles. TCRdb independently ran MiXCR on the 5' RACE reads; one entry per CDR3 protein. The sample holds under 800,000 distinct CDR3 sequences; about 21% are singletons and the top ten take roughly 3.6%. The sequencing input was blood. These receptors all come from a man between 65 and 85 years old in good health.

The genes are TRBV11-2 and TRBJ2-5, with 10 bases identical to TRBD2. The J call may not be correct, given that the DNA end is closer to TRBJ2-1. This CDR3 has 14 amino acids. CDR1 and CDR2 (germline): SGHAT, FQNNGV. CDR3 in amino acids: CASSPSGRGLEQFF. Here the CDR3 DNA reads TGTGCCAGCAGCCCCAGCGGGAGGGGACTTGAGCAGTTCTTC.

The chain couples TRBV20-1 to TRBJ2-7; D is possibly TRBD1 or TRBD2 (5 bases each). Looked up from germline, CDR1 is DFQATT and CDR2 is SNEGSKA (reference sequence). This CDR3 has 13 amino acids. The ends were cut back, 3 bases at V and 0 bases at J, with 9 bases in the middle. The CDR3 protein is CSASPGPSYEQYF. In DNA form, the CDR3 reads TGCAGTGCTAGTCCGGGGCCCTCCTACGAGCAGTACTTC.

The table lists this clonotype with many counts. The J gene is TRBJ2-5, the V gene TRBV5-1; maybe TRBD2 (5 bases). CDR3 length: 12 amino acids. Deletions cut 4 bases from V and 2 bases from J, with 6 bases between. Germline V gene lookup returns CDR1 SGHRS and CDR2 YFSETQ. This CDR3 reads CASSQRQETQYF. CDR3 in DNA: TGCGCCAGCAGCCAGCGGCAAGAGACCCAGTACTTC.

The rearrangement links TRBV20-1 to TRBJ2-1; 11 nucleotides agree with TRBD2. Trimming cost V 5 bases and J 6 bases; bases outside gene matches: 9. CDR1 is DFQATT and CDR2 is SNEGSKA in the germline V gene (reference sequence). This CDR3 is 15 amino acids long. The DNA of the CDR3 is TGCAGTGCTCGCTCCACTAGCGGGAGAGGCAATGAGCAGTTCTTC. Encoded protein: CSARSTSGRGNEQFF.

This clonotype was detected only a few times. The V gene is TRBV5-1, the J gene TRBJ2-1; D is ambiguous. Germline V lookup: CDR1 SGHRS, CDR2 YFSETQ. V lost 0 bases to trimming and J lost 3 bases, with 7 bases between them. The CDR3 extends over 14 amino acids. CDR3 residues: CASSLGRGYNEQFF. The CDR3 nucleotides read TGCGCCAGCAGCTTGGGCAGAGGCTACAATGAGCAGTTCTTC. Full variable domain (remainder filled in from reference TRBV5-1 and TRBJ2-1): KAGVTQTPRYLIKTRGQQVTLSCSPISGHRSVSWYQQTPGQGLQFLFEYFSETQRNKGNFPGRFSGRQFSNSRSEMNVSTLELGDSALYLCASSLGRGYNEQFFGPGTRLTVL.

The gene calls are TRBV27 and TRBJ2-3; 13 positions match TRBD2. The CDR3 covers 15 residues. The germline V gene has CDR1 MNHEY and CDR2 SMNVEV (reference sequence). Losses at the gene ends were 6 bases for V and 4 bases for J; bases not matched to a gene: 4. Here the CDR3 reads CASSSTSGRSDTQYF. Written as DNA, the CDR3 is TGTGCCAGCAGCTCGACTAGCGGGAGGTCAGATACGCAGTATTTT.

As for this clonotype: A much larger clone differs by one base, so this may be a read error. The rearrangement joins TRBV10-3 to TRBJ2-5; maybe TRBD1 (7 bases). The germline CDR1 and CDR2 sequences are ENHRY and SYGVKD. The CDR3 runs to 16 residues. Trimming shortened V by 0 bases and J by 13 bases, and 24 bases separated the two germline ends. CDR3 nucleotide sequence: TGTGCCATCAGTGAGTCGAGGGCGGGAAAAGGGGGCGAGCTGTACTTC. As protein: CAISESRAGKGGELYF.

Of note for this clonotype: Mismatch with germline at one junction end may stem from a read error. CDR3 in amino acids: CASKGDEELFF. CDR3 DNA: TGTGCCAGCAAGGGGGATGAAGAACTGTTTTTT. The J gene is TRBJ1-4, the V gene TRBV28; D is possibly TRBD1 (6 bases). CDR3 length: 11 residues. Per the germline V gene, CDR1 is MDHEN and CDR2 is SYDVKM.

The rearrangement uses TRBV3-1 and TRBJ2-1; D is uncertain. Germline CDR1 and CDR2: LGHDT and YNNKEL (reference sequence). V gave up 0 bases and J gave up 3 bases, with 9 bases separating them. The CDR3 loop spans 15 amino acids. CDR3 bases: TGTGCCAGCAGCCAAGATTGGATAAGCTACAATGAGCAGTTCTTC. It yields the protein CASSQDWISYNEQFF.

In this sample, this clonotype turned up many times. The rearrangement links TRBV7-3 to TRBJ2-5; D remains unclear. V shed 1 base and J shed 1 base, with 4 bases lying between them. CDR1 and CDR2 (germline): SGHTA, FQGTGA. The CDR3 runs to 13 residues. DNA of the CDR3: TGTGCCAGCAGCTTAAACAGCCAAGAGACCCAGTACTTC. Translating it yields CASSLNSQETQYF.

This rearrangement joins TRBV20-1 to TRBJ2-7, with D perhaps TRBD1 (5 bases). CDR1 and CDR2 from the germline V gene are DFQATT and SNEGSKA (reference sequence). The CDR3 has 13 residues. V shed 1 base and J shed 0 bases, with 7 bases lying between them. The CDR3 DNA sequence: TGCAGTGCTAGAGGACAGAGCTCCTACGAGCAGTACTTC. Translated: CSARGQSSYEQYF.

This rearrangement joins TRBV7-9 to TRBJ2-4, with 9 bases that match TRBD1. This CDR3 contains 16 residues. J lost 1 base, V lost 1 base, and 2 bases had no gene match. Germline V CDR1 and CDR2: SEHNR, FQNEAQ (reference sequence). The DNA of the CDR3 is TGTGCCAGCAGCTTAGTCGGACAGGGGGCCAAAAACATTCAGTACTTC. This gives the protein CASSLVGQGAKNIQYF.

The chain carries TRBV9 and TRBJ2-5; D is unclear. In germline, CDR1 is SGDLS, CDR2 YYNGEE. Trimming left V 0 bases short and J 1 base short, with 7 bases between. CDR3 length equals 14 residues. CDR3 sequence: CASSVESAQETQYF. The CDR3 DNA reads TGTGCCAGCAGCGTAGAATCTGCCCAAGAGACCCAGTACTTC.

This clonotype was seen only a few times. At one of its ends the junction is not consistent with the germline gene, which may arise from a read error. The V and J genes are TRBV18 and TRBJ2-1; 10 bases are a match to TRBD2. CDR3 length equals 15 residues. The germline V gene has CDR1 KGHSH and CDR2 LQKENI. CDR3 sequence reads: CVSSYTSGAYNEQFF. The CDR3 nucleotides read TGTGTCAGCTCCTACACTAGCGGGGCCTACAATGAGCAGTTCTTC.

In its sample, this clonotype was seen a few times. The J gene is TRBJ2-1, the V gene TRBV5-1; TRBD2 agrees at 7 bases. Germline-derived CDR1 and CDR2 are SGHRS and YFSETQ. Trimming at V came to 3 bases and at J to 5 bases, leaving 8 bases not matched to a gene. The CDR3 is 15 amino acids. CDR3 DNA sequence: TGCGCCAGCAGCTGGGGACTACGCCAGGACAATGAGCAGTTCTTC. Translating gives CASSWGLRQDNEQFF.

V is TRBV18 and J is TRBJ2-5, with D perhaps TRBD1 (6 bases). This CDR3 is built from 14 residues. V was pared by 6 bases and J by 5 bases, with 16 bases between. The germline V gene encodes CDR1 KGHSH and CDR2 LQKENI. CDR3 region: CASSPTGLGETQYF. CDR3 nucleotide sequence: TGTGCCAGCTCCCCGACAGGTTTGGGGGAGACCCAGTACTTC.

This clonotype was picked up a small number of times. The rearrangement joins TRBV7-9 to TRBJ2-4; unclear D gene. This CDR3 contains 15 residues. Trimming left V 0 bases short and J 3 bases short, with 9 bases between. Germline loops: CDR1 SEHNR, CDR2 FQNEAQ (reference sequence). CDR3 DNA: TGTGCCAGCAGCTTAGCGGAGACGGGCAAAAACATTCAGTACTTC. This encodes CASSLAETGKNIQYF.

As for this clonotype: One junction end disagrees with the germline gene, perhaps due to a read error. The V and J genes are TRBV12-3 or TRBV12-4 and TRBJ2-4, with D perhaps matching TRBD1 (7 bases). This CDR3 comprises 17 residues. CDR3 in amino acids: CASSLKGGGNPKNIEYF. The CDR3 DNA reads TGTGCCAGCAGTTTGAAAGGGGGCGGGAATCCCAAAAACATTGAGTACTTC.

This clonotype occurred a few times. This chain uses TRBV10-3 with TRBJ2-7, with 7 nucleotides matching TRBD1. V shed 7 bases and J 7 bases; nucleotides not matched to a gene: 10. The CDR3 contains 13 residues. CDR1 is ENHRY and CDR2 is SYGVKD in the germline V gene. The CDR3 loop is CAITQDRAREQYF. The CDR3 DNA sequence: TGTGCCATCACCCAAGACAGGGCTAGGGAGCAGTACTTC.

This clonotype appeared a single time. This rearrangement joins TRBV5-1 to TRBJ1-1; no firm D call. The germline gives CDR1 SGHRS, CDR2 YFSETQ. There are 14 residues in the CDR3. V was trimmed by 4 bases and J by 8 bases, leaving 18 bases between them. CDR3 sequence: CASSQVGDVPEAFF. The CDR3 nucleotides read TGCGCCAGCAGCCAAGTTGGCGACGTCCCAGAAGCTTTCTTT. Drawing the rest from reference TRBV5-1 and TRBJ1-1, the complete variable domain is KAGVTQTPRYLIKTRGQQVTLSCSPISGHRSVSWYQQTPGQGLQFLFEYFSETQRNKGNFPGRFSGRQFSNSRSEMNVSTLELGDSALYLCASSQVGDVPEAFFGQGTRLTVV.

This chain joins TRBV20-1 and TRBJ2-3; D is possibly TRBD1 (6 bases). The CDR3 sequence is 15 residues long. V gave up 2 bases and J gave up 4 bases, with 16 bases separating them. Germline V lookup: CDR1 DFQATT, CDR2 SNEGSKA (reference sequence). The CDR3 is CSARTTPDRSDTQYF. The CDR3 DNA sequence: TGCAGTGCTAGAACCACTCCGGACAGATCAGATACGCAGTATTTT.